This T cell receptor beta chain was recovered during a study of T cell repertoires in cytomegalovirus infection. For the study at large: In the study, CMV epitopes included recently identified HLA-C-restricted and well-studied HLA-B-restricted ones. It can be stated that public TCR beta signatures indicated CMV infection as well as a matching HLA type.

A single record per CDR3 protein comes from TCRdb applying MiXCR to the reads. Of about 310,000 distinct CDR3 sequences listed, approximately 25% are singletons. In its sample, this clonotype was seen many times. Antigen: not known. The CDR3 is 15 amino acids. Trimming left V 5 bases short and J 8 bases short, with 18 bases between. Per the germline V gene, CDR1 is LNHDA and CDR2 is SQIVND (reference sequence). Overall study results and limits: CMV-specific HLA-C-restricted TCR beta clonotypes dominated the ex vivo response.

This clonotype originated in a human donor in good health (CMV status not recorded). Some clones in this sample may be carry-over from other donors' samples. Sample: cultured PBMCs, taken from culture after CMV antigen stimulation. The chain joins TRBV19 to TRBJ2-2, with D perhaps TRBD1 (5 bases). The CDR3 coding sequence is TGTGCCAGTAGTCCTGGACACACTCTAGGGGGGGAGCTGTTTTTT. The encoded protein is CASSPGHTLGGELFF.